The 19 T cell receptor beta chains presented below share a single source sample, sequenced in a study of blood T cell repertoires in COVID-19. Clones were sequenced by immunoSEQ multiplex PCR, and TCRdb holds only the in-frame ones, with some missing. Altogether some 300,000 clones are present, roughly 87% being singletons, with the ten largest covering approximately 1%. The specimen sequenced was PBMCs or T cells enriched from blood (not recorded which). Every receptor here comes from a woman in her thirties who had recovered from COVID-19.

The chain is built from TRBV18 and TRBJ1-3; the D gene is possibly TRBD1 (5 bases). With 0 bases removed from V and 8 bases from J, the gap between germline ends came to 11 bases. The CDR3 sequence is 14 residues long. The V gene's germline CDR1 is KGHSH and CDR2 LQKENI. CDR3 in amino acids: CASSPPATQDTIYF. CDR3 nucleotide sequence: TGTGCCAGCTCACCACCCGCGACACAGGACACCATATATTTT.

The chain has TRBV20-1 and TRBJ1-2; D gene ambiguous. V dropped 3 bases and J dropped 8 bases, with 16 bases sitting between them. The CDR3 covers 13 residues. The germline CDR1 and CDR2 sequences are DFQATT and SNEGSKA (reference sequence). This CDR3 reads CSASEPLGLGYTF. The CDR3 bases are TGCAGTGCTAGTGAGCCGCTCGGACTGGGCTACACCTTC.

Ten or more counts support this clone. The chain combines TRBV4-1 with TRBJ1-2, with no clear D. This CDR3 has 14 residues. Trimming cost V 2 bases and J 2 bases, with 9 bases left between them. Germline assignment: CDR1 MGHRA and CDR2 YSYEKL. The CDR3 DNA reads as TGCGCCAGCAGCCAACCGGGGTTCAACTATGGCTACACCTTC. Translating it yields CASSQPGFNYGYTF.

V gene TRBV13 combines with J gene TRBJ1-1, with TRBD1 identical over 9 bases. Germline assignment: CDR1 PRHDT and CDR2 FYEKMQ (reference sequence). The length of the CDR3 is 18 residues. After removal of 2 bases from V and 0 bases from J, the junction contained 10 bases not matched to a gene. This chain's CDR3 is CASSLFGDRDFMNTEAFF. DNA for the CDR3: TGTGCCAGCAGCTTATTCGGGGACAGGGACTTCATGAACACTGAAGCTTTCTTT.

This clone was recorded only once. The chain recombines TRBV27 with TRBJ2-2, with TRBD1 matching 8 bases. V was clipped by 10 bases and J by 6 bases; unmatched bases: 7. Germline values: CDR1 MNHEY, CDR2 SMNVEV (reference sequence). The CDR3 runs to 13 residues. CDR3 protein: CATGQGSAGELFF. CDR3 coding DNA: TGTGCCACCGGACAGGGCTCCGCCGGGGAGCTGTTTTTT.

V and J are TRBV7-9 and TRBJ2-2; 7 bases fit TRBD2. Germline assignment: CDR1 SEHNR and CDR2 FQNEAQ (reference sequence). J was trimmed by 2 bases and V by 7 bases; bases with no gene match: 13. The CDR3 loop spans 17 amino acids. DNA for the CDR3: TGTGCCAGCACCAACACGCAGCGGGGAAGAAACACCGGGGAGCTGTTTTTT. Its protein is CASTNTQRGRNTGELFF.

V is TRBV4-3 and J is TRBJ1-6; D is possibly TRBD1 (5 bases). Germline lookup yields CDR1 LGHNA and CDR2 YSLEER. This CDR3 is built from 17 residues. V was shortened by 0 bases and J by 4 bases, with 13 bases between the two germline ends. The CDR3 loop reads CASSQEATVAYNSPLHF. DNA of the CDR3: TGCGCCAGCAGCCAAGAGGCGACAGTCGCTTATAATTCACCCCTCCACTTT.

The table lists this clone with a count of one. This sequence joins TRBV27 and TRBJ2-3; 10 bases agree with TRBD1. Germline-derived CDR1 and CDR2 are MNHEY and SMNVEV (reference sequence). The ends lost 6 bases at V and 8 bases at J; junction bases unmatched: 11. The CDR3 extends over 15 amino acids. DNA for the CDR3: TGTGCCAGCAGCTGGATCGGGACAGGGGAAGGTACGCAGTATTTT. Translation: CASSWIGTGEGTQYF.

The chain carries TRBV19 and TRBJ2-2; 9 bases fit TRBD2. The CDR3 is 15 residues long. Germline trimming cut 6 bases from V and 3 bases from J; bases unmatched to any gene: 5. In germline, CDR1 is LNHDA, CDR2 SQIVND (reference sequence). CDR3 residues: CASRTSGSYTGELFF. Here the CDR3 DNA reads TGTGCCAGTAGAACTAGCGGGTCCTACACCGGGGAGCTGTTTTTT.

CDR3 DNA: TGTGCCAGCAGTGAAACCAGGGGCACAGATACGCAGTATTTT. The encoded protein is CASSETRGTDTQYF. The chain has TRBV6-1 and TRBJ2-3, with a weak D call TRBD1 (5 bases). The CDR3 covers 14 residues. V was shortened by 2 bases and J by 1 base, with 7 bases between the two germline ends. Looked up from germline, CDR1 is MNHNS and CDR2 is SASEGT.

V and J are TRBV6-5 and TRBJ1-2; 10 nucleotides line up with TRBD1. J was trimmed by 5 bases and V by 6 bases; bases with no gene match: 6. The CDR3 runs to 14 residues. The germline V gene encodes CDR1 MNHEY and CDR2 SVGAGI. CDR3 sequence: CASRRDRGSYGYTF. The CDR3 nucleotides are TGTGCCAGCAGAAGGGACAGGGGATCTTATGGCTACACCTTC.

This clone has just one count. The chain is built from TRBV9 and TRBJ2-3; D not resolved. Germline V CDR1 and CDR2: SGDLS, YYNGEE. This CDR3 comprises 12 residues. V was shortened by 4 bases and J by 2 bases, with 5 bases between the two germline ends. CDR3 bases: TGTGCCAGCAGCCAAAACACAGATACGCAGTATTTT. It codes for CASSQNTDTQYF.

The chain carries TRBV3-1 (or the pseudogene TRBV3-2) and TRBJ2-4; the D gene is possibly TRBD1 (6 bases). CDR1 is LGHDT, CDR2 YNNKEL, per germline (reference sequence). V gave up 5 bases and J gave up 7 bases, with 12 bases separating them. This CDR3 comprises 13 residues. DNA for the CDR3: TGTGCCAGCAGCTTACTAGACAGGAACATTCAGTACTTC. It codes for CASSLLDRNIQYF.

As DNA, the CDR3 is TGTGCCAGCAGTAGCGGGAGAGCCTACAATGAGCAGTTCTTC. Its protein is CASSSGRAYNEQFF. The J gene is TRBJ2-1, the V gene TRBV28, with 8 positions matching TRBD2. V trimming: 5 bases; J trimming: 2 bases; junction bases outside the gene matches: 2. This CDR3 spans 14 amino acids. Germline V gives CDR1 MDHEN, CDR2 SYDVKM.

The chain joins TRBV10-3 to TRBJ2-3; D gene uncertain. CDR3 length: 14 residues. Trimming stripped 0 bases from V and 2 bases from J, with 6 bases between. Germline CDR1 reads ENHRY; CDR2 reads SYGVKD. In nucleotides, the CDR3 is TGTGCCATCAGTGAGTCCTCCTACACAGATACGCAGTATTTT. Its protein is CAISESSYTDTQYF.

The chain combines TRBV29-1 with TRBJ2-1; the match to TRBD2 covers 16 bases. The CDR3 spans 16 residues. V was pared by 4 bases and J by 2 bases, with 2 bases of the junction left unmatched. Germline CDR1 SQVTM, CDR2 ANQGSEA. The CDR3 loop reads CSVAGLAGGAYNEQFF. The CDR3 DNA reads as TGCAGCGTTGCGGGACTAGCGGGAGGGGCCTACAATGAGCAGTTCTTC.

The chain has TRBV6-2 or TRBV6-3 and TRBJ1-3; D is unresolved. V was cut by 2 bases and J by 0 bases, with 11 bases left in between. The germline gives CDR1 MNHEY, CDR2 SVGEGT. The CDR3 is 16 amino acids. The CDR3 bases are TGTGCCAGCAGTTACCCCGGGGATTACTCTGGAAACACCATATATTTT. As protein: CASSYPGDYSGNTIYF.

This rearrangement joins TRBV7-9 to TRBJ1-6; tentatively, D is TRBD1 (5 bases). Per the germline V gene, CDR1 is SEHNR and CDR2 is FQNEAQ (reference sequence). The CDR3 has 12 residues. The ends were cut back, 10 bases at V and 8 bases at J, with 12 bases in the middle. This CDR3 reads CAIAPGDSPLHF. For the CDR3, the DNA is TGTGCCATAGCCCCGGGGGATTCACCCCTCCACTTT.

This CDR3 reads CAISPTGTLEAFF. DNA for the CDR3: TGTGCCATCAGCCCGACAGGGACCCTTGAAGCTTTCTTT. This chain links TRBV10-3 with TRBJ1-1; the match to TRBD1 covers 7 bases. CDR1 ENHRY and CDR2 SYGVKD come from the germline V gene. With 6 bases clipped from V and 7 bases from J, the junction kept 8 bases outside the gene matches. The CDR3 loop spans 13 amino acids.